This T cell receptor (beta chain) was observed in a study of blood T cell repertoires in COVID-19. Overall study: T cells, B-cell-depleted T cells, or PBMCs provided the cDNA or gDNA that served as material.

This CDR3 comprises 11 residues. Trimming took 4 bases from V and 4 from J, leaving 5 bases between them. The germline gives CDR1 SGHRS, CDR2 YFSETQ. Source study methods: Nucleated cell counts were estimated from reference gene primer amplification. This table comes from immunoSEQ multiplex PCR, and its TCRdb copy is limited to in-frame clones, with some not included. The V and J calls and clone size come from that table; D and trimming were worked out from the DNA. The table includes 250,000 to 400,000 clones, around nine tenths detected once. The TCR comes from a man between 45 and 60 years old with active or convalescent COVID-19. The sequenced sample was peripheral blood. This rearrangement joins TRBV5-1 to TRBJ1-1; D uncertain. CDR3 protein: CASSRGTEAFF. The CDR3 DNA reads as TGCGCCAGCAGCAGAGGCACTGAAGCTTTCTTT.